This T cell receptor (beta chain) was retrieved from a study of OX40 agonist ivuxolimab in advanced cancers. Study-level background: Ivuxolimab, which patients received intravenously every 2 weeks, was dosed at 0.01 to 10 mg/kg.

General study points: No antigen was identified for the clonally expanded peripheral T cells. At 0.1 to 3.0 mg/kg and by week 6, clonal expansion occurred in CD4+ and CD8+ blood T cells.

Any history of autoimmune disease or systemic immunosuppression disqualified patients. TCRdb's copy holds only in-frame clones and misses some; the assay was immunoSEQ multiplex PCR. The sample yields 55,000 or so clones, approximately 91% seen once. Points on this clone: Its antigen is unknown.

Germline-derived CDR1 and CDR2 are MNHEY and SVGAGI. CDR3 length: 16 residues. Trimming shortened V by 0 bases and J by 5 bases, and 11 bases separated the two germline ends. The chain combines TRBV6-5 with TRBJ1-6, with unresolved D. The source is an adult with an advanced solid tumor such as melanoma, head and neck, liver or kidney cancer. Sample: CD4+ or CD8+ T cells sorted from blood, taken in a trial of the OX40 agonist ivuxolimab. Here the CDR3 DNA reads TGTGCCAGCAGTTACTCTTGGACTGCTAATAATTCACCCCTCCACTTT. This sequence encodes CASSYSWTANNSPLHF.